This is a list of T cell receptor beta chains from one sample in a study of blood T cell repertoires in COVID-19. Profiled with immunoSEQ multiplex PCR; TCRdb holds only in-frame clones, not every one. Here the sample spans fewer than 400,000 clones, approximately 84% being singletons. What was sequenced was PBMCs or T cells enriched from blood (not recorded which). The source is a man under 40 who had recovered from COVID-19. The CDR3 runs from the conserved cysteine through the conserved F or W. A D gene is named only where the DNA matches it firmly. Expanded clones are given a class, and other clones once, few, many or no size at all.

>TRBJ2-1|few|TRBD1|TRBV6-4
TGTGCCAGCAGTGACCTACGGGACAGCAACAATGAGCAGTTCTTC
CASSDLRDSNNEQFF
>TRBJ2-3|NA|TRBD2|TRBV12-5
TGTGCTAGTAATCCGGGACTAGCGGGAGAAGGTACGCAGTATTTT
CASNPGLAGEGTQYF
>TRBJ1-6|NA|NA|TRBV18
TGTGCCAGCTCACCGGGCAGGGGTTCACCCCTCCACTTT
CASSPGRGSPLHF
>TRBJ1-4|NA|NA|TRBV5-1
TGCGCCAGCAGTTACGTTGGAGCAGAAAAACTGTTTTTT
CASSYVGAEKLFF
>TRBJ1-2|NA|NA|TRBV12-3/TRBV12-4
TGTGCCAGCCGGGCAGGGAATAACTATGGCTACACCTTC
CASRAGNNYGYTF
>TRBJ1-2|NA|NA|TRBV28
TGTGCCAGCACCCTCCCAGGGTGGGGCTATGGCTACACCTTC
CASTLPGWGYGYTF
>TRBJ2-5|NA|TRBD1|TRBV9
TGTGCCAGCAGCGTAGACTACAGGGGAGAGACCCAGTACTTC
CASSVDYRGETQYF
>TRBJ2-1|NA|TRBD1|TRBV4-1
TGCGCCAGCAGCCAAGTGTTTGGGACAGCCGGCTACAATGAGCAGTTCTTC
CASSQVFGTAGYNEQFF
>TRBJ2-3|NA|NA|TRBV7-8
TGTGCCAGCAGCTTCGGCAGGGGCCAGGTGCTCACAGATACGCAGTATTTT
CASSFGRGQVLTDTQYF
>TRBJ2-1|NA|NA|TRBV4-1
TGCGCCAGCAGCCACCCCAGTGGAGATGAGCAGTTCTTC
CASSHPSGDEQFF
>TRBJ2-2|NA|TRBD1|TRBV6-4
TGTGCCAGCAGTGACGGTGCTGGACAGGGGGCCAGCGGGGAGCTGTTTTTT
CASSDGAGQGASGELFF
>TRBJ2-7|NA|NA|TRBV4-2
TGTGCCAGCAGCCACCCCGGCAGCCAGGATTACGAGCAGTACTTC
CASSHPGSQDYEQYF
>TRBJ2-5|NA|NA|TRBV11-2
TGTGCCAGCAGCTCGTTAGCGGAGCTCTTAGGGGAGACCCAGTACTTC
CASSSLAELLGETQYF
>TRBJ2-7|NA|TRBD1|TRBV3-1/TRBV3-2
TGTGCCAGCAGCTCCGGGACAGGGGAAATCTACGAGCAGTACTTC
CASSSGTGEIYEQYF
>TRBJ2-3|NA|TRBD1|TRBV28
TGTGCCAGCAGTGGACAGGGGGTCAAGAGCTTAGATACGCAGTATTTT
CASSGQGVKSLDTQYF
>TRBJ2-5|NA|NA|TRBV3-1/TRBV3-2
TGTGCCAGCAGCCTTACCGGGACACGGGCCGGGGCCCAGTACTTC
CASSLTGTRAGAQYF
>TRBJ2-7|NA|NA|TRBV18
TGTGCCAGCTCCCTCGACAGTCTATACGAGCAGTACTTC
CASSLDSLYEQYF
>TRBJ2-3|NA|TRBD2|TRBV15
TGTGCCACCAGCACGCGGGGGACCACGGATACGCAGTATTTT
CATSTRGTTDTQYF
>TRBJ2-2|few|NA|TRBV30
TGTGCCTGGACGGGTCCCCGGGGCGGGGAGCTGTTTTTT
CAWTGPRGGELFF
>TRBJ1-5|NA|NA|TRBV2
TGTGCCAGCAGTGTGCGGGGCGGGCTCCAGCATTTT
CASSVRGGLQHF
>TRBJ1-2|NA|NA|TRBV5-1
TGCGCCAGCAGCTTGAGTGTATCCGGTCTGAACTATGGCTACACCTTC
CASSLSVSGLNYGYTF
>TRBJ1-5|NA|NA|TRBV2
TGTGCCAGCAGTGAAGATCAGGACAGAAATCAGCCCCAGCATTTT
CASSEDQDRNQPQHF
>TRBJ2-7|NA|NA|TRBV5-1
TGCGCCAGCAGGCGATCGCAGGGGTACGAGCAGTACTTC
CASRRSQGYEQYF
>TRBJ2-7|NA|NA|TRBV10-3
TGTGCCATCAGTGAGCTCCCGGGGACTTACGAGCAGTACTTC
CAISELPGTYEQYF
>TRBJ1-1|few|TRBD1|TRBV7-9
TGTGCCAGCAAACAGGGGGGGAAGAACACTGAAGCTTTCTTT
CASKQGGKNTEAFF
>TRBJ2-2|NA|TRBD2|TRBV28
TGTGCCAGCAGCCAATCCTACGGGACTAGCGGGGGGAACACCGGGGAGCTGTTTTTT
CASSQSYGTSGGNTGELFF
>TRBJ1-2|NA|TRBD1|TRBV7-2
TGTGCCAGCAGCTTAGGGACAGGGTTTCCGAGTGGCTACACCTTC
CASSLGTGFPSGYTF
>TRBJ1-5|many|TRBD1|TRBV5-8
TGTGCCAGCAGCCTAGGGACAGGGTCACAGCATTTT
CASSLGTGSQHF
>TRBJ2-7|NA|TRBD1|TRBV24-1
TGTGCCACCAGTGATCGGACAGGGGGCTCGTGGGAGCAGTACTTC
CATSDRTGGSWEQYF
>TRBJ2-5|NA|NA|TRBV10-2
TGCGCCAGCAGTGATGGGGGGGCTCTTAAAGAGACCCAGTACTTC
CASSDGGALKETQYF
>TRBJ1-4|once|NA|TRBV7-9
TGTGCCAGCAGCTCCATAGCGGCGGGCGAGCGTGAAAAACTGTTTTTT
CASSSIAAGEREKLFF
>TRBJ2-1|NA|TRBD2|TRBV18
TGTGCCAGCTCACCCCGACTAGCGGGAGAATCCTACAATGAGCAGTTCTTC
CASSPRLAGESYNEQFF
>TRBJ1-1|NA|NA|TRBV29-1
TGCAGCGCCCTAATCTCTGAAGCTTTCTTT
CSALISEAFF
>TRBJ2-1|NA|TRBD2|TRBV28
TGTGCCAGCGCCCCGGGACTAGCCGGCAATGAGCAGTTCTTC
CASAPGLAGNEQFF
>TRBJ2-3|once|NA|TRBV7-6
TGTGCCAGCAGCTCTTCCCTGGGGGCGTCATTCTTAGATACGCAGTATTTT
CASSSSLGASFLDTQYF
>TRBJ1-3|NA|NA|TRBV12-3/TRBV12-4
TGTGCCAGCAGTTTTGCGAACCCGAACACCATATATTTT
CASSFANPNTIYF
>TRBJ1-1|NA|NA|TRBV7-9
TGTGCCAGCAGCTCCAGGGAGAACACTGAAGCTTTCTTT
CASSSRENTEAFF
>TRBJ1-4|NA|TRBD1|TRBV30
TGTGCCTGGAGTCGGGACAGGGGGAGTGAAAAACTGTTTTTT
CAWSRDRGSEKLFF
>TRBJ2-5|once|NA|TRBV2
TGTGCCAGCAGGGTCACCGGAGGCGGCGAGACCCAGTACTTC
CASRVTGGGETQYF
>TRBJ2-5|once|NA|TRBV18
TGTGCCAGCTCACCGAGGCTGGGAGAGACCCAGTACTTC
CASSPRLGETQYF
>TRBJ2-4|NA|TRBD2|TRBV14
TGTGCCAGCAGCTCCGGGACTAGCGGGAGTATAGGGGCCAAAAACATTCAGTACTTC
CASSSGTSGSIGAKNIQYF
>TRBJ2-5|few|NA|TRBV7-7
TGTGCTAGCAGCTCCCGCGGGCAAGAGACCCAGTACTTC
CASSSRGQETQYF
>TRBJ1-2|NA|TRBD1|TRBV12-3/TRBV12-4
TGTGCCAGCAGTCCCAGGGGGTTGTATGGCTACACCTTC
CASSPRGLYGYTF
>TRBJ2-7|NA|NA|TRBV7-8
TGTGCCAGCAGCTTTGGGAGGACCTACGAGCAGTACTTC
CASSFGRTYEQYF
>TRBJ1-4|NA|TRBD1|TRBV28
TGTGCCAGCAGTGCGACAGGGGGCGGGGAAAAACTGTTTTTT
CASSATGGGEKLFF
>TRBJ1-4|few|TRBD1|TRBV7-9
TGTGCCAGCAGCGAGCCCGGGACAGCAACTAATGAAAAACTGTTTTTT
CASSEPGTATNEKLFF
>TRBJ2-5|once|TRBD2|TRBV5-1
TGCGCCAGCAGCTTGGCCATGGCGGCTAGCGGGAGAGGTGAGACCCAGTACTTC
CASSLAMAASGRGETQYF
>TRBJ2-5|NA|TRBD2|TRBV18
TGTGCCAGCTCACGCGGGGGGGCCGAGACCCAGTACTTC
CASSRGGAETQYF
>TRBJ1-6|NA|TRBD1|TRBV9
TGTGCCAGCAGCGTACTCGGACAGGGGGATTCACCCCTCCACTTT
CASSVLGQGDSPLHF